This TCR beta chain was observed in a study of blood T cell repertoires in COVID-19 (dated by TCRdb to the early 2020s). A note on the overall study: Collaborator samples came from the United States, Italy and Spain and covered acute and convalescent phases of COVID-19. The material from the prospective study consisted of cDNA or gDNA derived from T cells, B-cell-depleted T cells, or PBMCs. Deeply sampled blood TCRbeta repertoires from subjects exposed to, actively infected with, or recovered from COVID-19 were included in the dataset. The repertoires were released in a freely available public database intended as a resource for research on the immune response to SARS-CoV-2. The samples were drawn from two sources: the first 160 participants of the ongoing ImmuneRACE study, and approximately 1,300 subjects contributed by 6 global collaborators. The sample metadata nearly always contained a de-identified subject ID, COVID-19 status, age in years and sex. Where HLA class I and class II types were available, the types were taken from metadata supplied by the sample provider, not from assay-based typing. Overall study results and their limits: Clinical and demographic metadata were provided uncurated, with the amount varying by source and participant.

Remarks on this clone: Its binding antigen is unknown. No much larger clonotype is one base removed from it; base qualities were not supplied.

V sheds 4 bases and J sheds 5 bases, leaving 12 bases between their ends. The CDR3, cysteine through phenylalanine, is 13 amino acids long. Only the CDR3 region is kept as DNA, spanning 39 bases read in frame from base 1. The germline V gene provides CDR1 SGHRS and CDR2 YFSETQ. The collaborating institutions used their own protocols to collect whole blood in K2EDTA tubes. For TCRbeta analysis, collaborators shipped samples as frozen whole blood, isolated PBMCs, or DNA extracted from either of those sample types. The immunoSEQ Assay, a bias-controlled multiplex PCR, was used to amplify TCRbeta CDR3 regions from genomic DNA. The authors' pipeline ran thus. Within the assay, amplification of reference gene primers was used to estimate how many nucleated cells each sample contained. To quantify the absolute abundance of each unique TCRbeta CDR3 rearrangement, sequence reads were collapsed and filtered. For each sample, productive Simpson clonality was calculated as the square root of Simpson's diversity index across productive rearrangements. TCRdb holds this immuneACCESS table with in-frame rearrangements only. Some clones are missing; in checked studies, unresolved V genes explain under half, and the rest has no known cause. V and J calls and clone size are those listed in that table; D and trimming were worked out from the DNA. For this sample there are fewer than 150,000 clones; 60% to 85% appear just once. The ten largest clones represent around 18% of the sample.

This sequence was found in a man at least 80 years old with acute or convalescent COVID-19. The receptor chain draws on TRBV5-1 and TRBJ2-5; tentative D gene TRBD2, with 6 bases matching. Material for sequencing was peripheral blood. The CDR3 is CASSGDFRETQYF. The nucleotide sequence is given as TGCGCCAGCAGCGGGGACTTCCGGGAGACCCAGTACTTC. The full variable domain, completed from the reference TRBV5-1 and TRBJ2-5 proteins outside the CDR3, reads KAGVTQTPRYLIKTRGQQVTLSCSPISGHRSVSWYQQTPGQGLQFLFEYFSETQRNKGNFPGRFSGRQFSNSRSEMNVSTLELGDSALYLCASSGDFRETQYFGPGTRLLVL.